Listed below are T cell receptor beta chains from one sample, sequenced in a study of OX40 agonist ivuxolimab in advanced cancers. Sequenced by immunoSEQ multiplex PCR; TCRdb stores in-frame clones only, minus some. The repertoire holds about 81,000 clones, with approximately 90% as singletons. The sample here was CD4+ or CD8+ T cells sorted from blood, taken in a trial of the OX40 agonist ivuxolimab. The receptor set was obtained from an adult with an advanced solid tumor such as melanoma, head and neck, liver or kidney cancer. The CDR3 runs from the conserved cysteine through the conserved F or W. The D gene is left open where the match is weak. Clone sizes are given selectively: once, few, many, or a class where the clone is expanded.

>TRBJ1-1|TRBV15|-|-
CATSPRGTEAFF
TGTGCCACCAGCCCCCGGGGGACTGAAGCTTTCTTT
>TRBJ1-4|TRBV27|-|-
CASTSGGGAREKLFF
TGTGCCAGCACTTCCGGAGGGGGGGCGCGGGAAAAACTGTTTTTT
>TRBJ1-4|TRBV5-5|-|-
CASSSPGRTNEKLFF
TGTGCCAGCAGCTCTCCAGGGAGAACTAATGAAAAACTGTTTTTT
>TRBJ1-6|TRBV7-9|few|-
CASSSTGVGSPLHF
TGTGCCAGCAGCTCGACAGGAGTTGGGTCACCCCTCCACTTT
>TRBJ1-5|TRBV5-6|few|-
CASSLGGGNNQPQHF
TGTGCCAGCAGCTTGGGAGGGGGTAATAACCAGCCCCAGCATTTT
>TRBJ2-7|TRBV7-8|-|TRBD1
CASSMSDRNPVQYF
TGTGCCAGCAGCATGTCGGACAGGAATCCGGTGCAGTACTTC
>TRBJ1-2|TRBV19|-|-
CASSIGTATYGYTF
TGTGCCAGTAGTATAGGCACAGCTACGTATGGCTACACCTTC
>TRBJ1-4|TRBV5-6|-|-
CASSSTHLGGEKLFF
TGTGCCAGCAGCTCCACCCACTTGGGGGGGGAAAAACTGTTTTTT
>TRBJ1-4|TRBV28|-|-
CASLGGRAEAFEKLFF
TGTGCCAGCCTTGGGGGGAGGGCAGAAGCGTTTGAAAAACTGTTTTTT
>TRBJ1-6|TRBV5-1|-|-
CASTRDWENSPLHF
TGCGCCAGCACCCGGGACTGGGAAAATTCACCCCTCCACTTT
>TRBJ2-3|TRBV18|once|TRBD2
CASSLTSGATDTQYF
TGTGCCAGCTCCCTGACTAGCGGGGCCACAGATACGCAGTATTTT
>TRBJ2-3|TRBV5-1|-|-
CASSLDPDSDTQYF
TGCGCCAGCAGCTTGGACCCCGACAGCGATACGCAGTATTTT
>TRBJ2-1|TRBV11-3|-|-
CASSPRDGGPRNNEQFF
TGTGCCAGCAGCCCAAGGGATGGGGGTCCTCGTAACAATGAGCAGTTCTTC
>TRBJ2-4|TRBV11-1|-|-
CASSGRNYQPGTGGNIQYF
TGTGCCAGCAGCGGACGGAACTACCAACCGGGAACCGGGGGAAACATTCAGTACTTC
>TRBJ2-3|TRBV7-9|-|-
CASNPVGRGTDTQYF
TGTGCCAGCAACCCGGTAGGGAGGGGGACAGATACGCAGTATTTT
>TRBJ1-5|TRBV29-1|-|TRBD1
CSVVLGQGWNQPQHF
TGCAGCGTTGTGTTAGGACAGGGTTGGAATCAGCCCCAGCATTTT
>TRBJ1-2|TRBV5-4|-|TRBD1
CASSTRGTGNYGYTF
TGTGCCAGCAGCACCCGAGGGACAGGCAACTATGGCTACACCTTC
>TRBJ2-3|TRBV2|few|-
CASSGSHKGTDTQYF
TGTGCCAGCAGTGGATCTCACAAGGGCACAGATACGCAGTATTTT
>TRBJ1-5|TRBV27|few|-
CASTPIRRGRPQHF
TGTGCCAGCACCCCAATTCGGCGGGGGCGACCCCAGCATTTT
>TRBJ2-3|TRBV15|-|-
CATSTRKATDTQYF
TGTGCCACCAGCACCCGCAAGGCCACAGATACGCAGTATTTT
>TRBJ1-1|TRBV5-3|-|-
CARLGTSAFF
TGTGCCAGACTCGGGACGTCGGCTTTCTTT
>TRBJ1-5|TRBV7-2|-|-
CASSLLQGGNQPQHF
TGTGCCAGCAGCTTATTACAGGGAGGCAATCAGCCCCAGCATTTT
>TRBJ2-1|TRBV9|-|TRBD1
CASSARDRAYNEQFF
TGTGCCAGCAGCGCCCGGGACAGGGCGTACAATGAGCAGTTCTTC
>TRBJ1-5|TRBV4-2|few|-
CASSQGNGPQHF
TGTGCCAGCAGCCAAGGGAACGGTCCCCAGCATTTT
>TRBJ1-1|TRBV5-6|-|-
CASSLAGFRMNTEAFF
TGTGCCAGCAGCTTGGCGGGGTTCCGCATGAACACTGAAGCTTTCTTT
>TRBJ2-1|TRBV10-1|-|-
CASSAIQGNEQFF
TGCGCCAGCAGTGCAATACAGGGAAATGAGCAGTTCTTC
>TRBJ2-1|TRBV19|-|-
CASSIDGVSSSYNEQFF
TGTGCCAGTAGTATAGATGGGGTTTCGAGCTCCTACAATGAGCAGTTCTTC
>TRBJ1-5|TRBV2|-|-
CASRPLTGDNQPQHF
TGTGCCAGCAGGCCTTTGACAGGAGACAATCAGCCCCAGCATTTT
>TRBJ1-5|TRBV7-9|-|-
CASSRGDTGVRPQHF
TGTGCCAGCAGCAGGGGGGATACGGGAGTCCGGCCCCAGCATTTT
>TRBJ1-2|TRBV5-1|-|-
CASSHREVDGYTF
TGCGCCAGCAGCCACCGGGAGGTAGATGGCTACACCTTC
>TRBJ1-2|TRBV6-6|-|-
CATFLRGGGYGYTF
TGTGCCACCTTTCTGAGAGGGGGAGGCTATGGCTACACCTTC
>TRBJ2-2|TRBV5-1|-|TRBD1
CASTPRGTGVRSTGELFF
TGCGCCAGCACCCCGCGGGGGACAGGGGTGAGGAGCACCGGGGAGCTGTTTTTT
>TRBJ1-5|TRBV19|-|-
CASKDFGDQPQHF
TGTGCCAGTAAAGACTTTGGCGATCAGCCCCAGCATTTT
>TRBJ2-1|TRBV5-5|-|-
CASNVYSYNEQFF
TGTGCCAGCAATGTTTACTCCTACAATGAGCAGTTCTTC
>TRBJ2-1|TRBV5-1|once|-
CASSSTGNDEQFF
TGCGCCAGCAGCTCTACAGGGAATGATGAGCAGTTCTTC
>TRBJ2-1|TRBV7-2|-|-
CASSLDTAAEQFF
TGTGCCAGCAGCTTAGACACAGCGGCTGAGCAGTTCTTC
>TRBJ1-5|TRBV2|-|TRBD1
CASRGGQVTQPQHF
TGTGCCAGCCGGGGGGGACAGGTTACTCAGCCCCAGCATTTT
>TRBJ2-1|TRBV7-2|once|-
CASSFIVSNEQFF
TGTGCCAGCAGCTTCATTGTGTCAAATGAGCAGTTCTTC
>TRBJ2-5|TRBV9|-|-
CASSVGGRETQYF
TGTGCCAGCAGCGTGGGGGGAAGAGAGACCCAGTACTTC
>TRBJ2-7|TRBV7-9|-|-
CASSLTASVHEQYF
TGTGCCAGCAGCTTAACGGCTAGCGTCCACGAGCAGTACTTC
>TRBJ1-5|TRBV7-6|-|-
CASSLGGGQPQHF
TGTGCCAGCAGCCTGGGGGGCGGGCAGCCCCAGCATTTT
>TRBJ2-7|TRBV7-2|-|-
CASSFRGTDSYEQYF
TGTGCCAGCAGCTTCAGGGGCACAGACTCCTACGAGCAGTACTTC
>TRBJ2-3|TRBV5-1|-|-
CASGAGLVGGPTDTQYF
TGCGCCAGCGGAGCCGGACTAGTGGGGGGCCCCACAGATACGCAGTATTTT